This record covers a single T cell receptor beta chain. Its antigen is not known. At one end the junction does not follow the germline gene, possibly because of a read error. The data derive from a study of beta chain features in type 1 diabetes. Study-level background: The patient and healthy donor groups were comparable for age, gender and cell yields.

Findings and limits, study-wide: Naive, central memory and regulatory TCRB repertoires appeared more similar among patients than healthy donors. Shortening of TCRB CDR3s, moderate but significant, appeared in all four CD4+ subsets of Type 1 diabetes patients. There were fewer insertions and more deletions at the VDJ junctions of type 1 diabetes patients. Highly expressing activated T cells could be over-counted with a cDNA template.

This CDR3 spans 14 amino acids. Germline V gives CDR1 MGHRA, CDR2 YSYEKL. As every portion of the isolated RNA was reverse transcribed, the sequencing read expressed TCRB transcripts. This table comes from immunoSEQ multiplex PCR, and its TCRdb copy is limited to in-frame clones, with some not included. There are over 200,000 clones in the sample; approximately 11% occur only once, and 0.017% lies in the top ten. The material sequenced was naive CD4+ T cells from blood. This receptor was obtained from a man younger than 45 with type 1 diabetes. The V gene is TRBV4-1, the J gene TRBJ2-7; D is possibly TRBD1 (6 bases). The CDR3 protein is CASSQDDRTYEQYF. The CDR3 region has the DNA TGTGCCAGCAGCCAAGATGACAGGACCTACGAGCAGTACTTC.